Detailed here is one T cell receptor (beta chain). The CD8+ and CD4+ T cells were isolated magnetically using a negative isolation approach, whereas the TEMRA cells were enriched by FACS. Random hexamers served to reverse transcribe about 0.45 to 1 ug RNA. Each CDR3 protein gets one entry after TCRdb re-called the immunoSEQ multiplex PCR reads with MiXCR. The sample records about 180,000 distinct CDR3 sequences, nearly 97% being singletons. This sample is drawn from a study of CD8 T cells in Susac syndrome. Looked up from germline, CDR1 is KGHDR and CDR2 is SFDVKD. The CDR3 consists of 17 residues. The V and J ends lost 7 bases and 0 bases, in that order; junction bases with no gene match: 13.

The J gene is TRBJ2-7, the V gene TRBV24-1, with 8 nucleotides matching TRBD2. The source of this sequence is a human donor with multiple sclerosis. Sample: CD4+ T cells from PBMCs. The CDR3 loop is CATRGAGARQNSYEQYF. The CDR3 DNA reads as TGTGCCACCAGAGGAGCGGGGGCGCGCCAAAACTCCTACGAGCAGTACTTC.